This paragraph reports one T cell receptor (beta chain). This specimen comes from a study of cytomegalovirus exposure and HLA in healthy donors. TCRdb's table, derived via immunoSEQ multiplex PCR, lists solely in-frame clones and lacks some. The table lists roughly 330,000 clones, approximately 86% of them singletons. This CDR3 region has 11 residues. V shed 10 bases and J shed 3 bases, with 9 bases lying between them. The V gene's germline CDR1 is SNHLY and CDR2 FYNNEI. This receptor was identified in a young woman in good health and CMV-seropositive. Material for sequencing was PBMCs. The genes are TRBV2 and TRBJ1-2; no firm D call. The DNA for the CDR3 is TGTGCCACCATAGGTTACTATGGCTACACCTTC. This translates into CATIGYYGYTF.